The next 14 T cell receptor beta chains were all read from a single sample in a study of CD8 T cells in ankylosing spondylitis. Using its own MiXCR run on the 5' RACE reads, TCRdb lists one record per CDR3 protein. The table has approximately 350,000 distinct CDR3 sequences, 20% to 25% seen once. The sample was blood, either unsorted or a sorted T cell fraction (not recorded which). All receptors come from a male donor with ankylosing spondylitis or in good health (not recorded which).

The chain couples TRBV10-3 to TRBJ1-1; the D is unclear. The CDR3 is 12 residues long. The ends were cut back, 3 bases at V and 0 bases at J, with 2 bases in the middle. The germline gives CDR1 ENHRY, CDR2 SYGVKD. The CDR3 loop is CAISDLNTEAFF. CDR3 coding DNA: TGTGCCATCAGTGACCTGAACACTGAAGCTTTCTTT.

The chain couples TRBV7-9 to TRBJ2-7; no reliable D call. Per germline, CDR1 SEHNR and CDR2 FQNEAQ (reference sequence). Trimming left V 7 bases short and J 4 bases short, with 14 bases between. The CDR3 is 13 residues long. In DNA, the CDR3 is TGTGCCAGCACCCCTTCCAGGTCGTACGAGCAGTACTTC. Amino acid sequence: CASTPSRSYEQYF.

Notes on this clonotype: The junction and the germline gene differ at one end; a read error may be behind it. The chain carries TRBV27 and TRBJ2-5; D gene ambiguous. Germline CDR1 reads MNHEY; CDR2 reads SMNVEV (reference sequence). This CDR3 comprises 11 residues. The DNA for the CDR3 is TGTGCCAGCACTTCCCAAGAGATCCAGTACTTC. Protein: CASTSQEIQYF.

The J gene is TRBJ2-1, the V gene TRBV2, with D perhaps matching TRBD2 (6 bases). CDR3 size: 12 residues. Trimming took off 3 bases at V and 8 bases at J, with 8 bases between the two ends. Looked up from germline, CDR1 is SNHLY and CDR2 is FYNNEI. The CDR3 reads CASSDAGHEQFF. CDR3 sequence (DNA): TGTGCCAGCAGTGACGCGGGGCATGAGCAGTTCTTC. The whole variable domain, remainder taken from reference TRBV2 and TRBJ2-1, is EPEVTQTPSHQVTQMGQEVILRCVPISNHLYFYWYRQILGQKVEFLVSFYNNEISEKSEIFDDQFSVERPDGSNFTLKIRSTKLEDSAMYFCASSDAGHEQFFGPGTRLTVL.

In this sample, this clonotype turned up a few times. The chain is built from TRBV20-1 and TRBJ2-7; D is unresolved. This CDR3 is built from 12 residues. The V gene lost 6 bases and the J gene lost 0 bases, with 9 bases spanning the gap. Germline loops: CDR1 DFQATT, CDR2 SNEGSKA (reference sequence). Written as DNA, the CDR3 is TGCAGTGCCCGACGCAACTCCTACGAGCAGTACTTC. It specifies CSARRNSYEQYF.

This rearrangement joins TRBV5-1 to TRBJ2-3; D is ambiguous. Per germline, CDR1 SGHRS and CDR2 YFSETQ. Between the trimmed V and J ends, which lost 0 bases and 1 base, there was a span of 12 bases. This CDR3 has 16 amino acids. CDR3 nucleotide sequence: TGCGCCAGCAGCTTGGGGGATTCTTTTGGCACAGATACGCAGTATTTT. This gives the protein CASSLGDSFGTDTQYF.

As DNA, the CDR3 is TGCAGCGTTGCAGTAGAGGAGGGCTACACCTTC. This codes for CSVAVEEGYTF. This chain uses TRBV29-1 with TRBJ1-2; no definite D call. Germline V gene sequence: CDR1 SQVTM, CDR2 ANQGSEA. V was shortened by 4 bases and J by 8 bases, with 11 bases between the two germline ends. The CDR3 runs to 11 residues. The whole variable domain, filled in from reference TRBV29-1 and TRBJ1-2, reads SAVISQKPSRDICQRGTSLTIQCQVDSQVTMMFWYRQQPGQSLTLIATANQGSEATYESGFVIDKFPISRPNLTFSTLTVSNMSPEDSSIYLCSVAVEEGYTFGSGTRLTVV.

In this sample, this clonotype turned up a few times. This chain links TRBV15 with TRBJ2-7; 7 bases fit TRBD1. The CDR3 extends over 14 amino acids. The V gene's germline CDR1 is LNHNV and CDR2 YYDKDF (reference sequence). The J segment lost 2 bases and the V segment lost 3 bases, leaving 4 bases of the junction unmatched. The CDR3 region has the DNA TGTGCCACCAGCAGCCGGGACAGAACCTACGAGCAGTACTTC. Translating it yields CATSSRDRTYEQYF.

CDR3 amino acids: CASSVSEHYNEQFF. Written as DNA, the CDR3 is TGCGCCAGCAGTGTGAGTGAGCACTACAATGAGCAGTTCTTC. This chain connects TRBV5-1 to TRBJ2-1; D ambiguous. CDR3 size: 14 residues. Germline V CDR1 and CDR2: SGHRS, YFSETQ. V was shortened by 5 bases and J by 3 bases, with 12 bases between the two germline ends.

The V and J genes are TRBV4-1 and TRBJ2-1, with TRBD2 matching 8 bases. Unmatched junction bases numbered 3, after V lost 3 bases and J lost 8 bases. Germline V gene data show CDR1 as MGHRA and CDR2 as YSYEKL. The CDR3 runs 13 residues. The CDR3: CASSHRGGDEQFF. CDR3 nucleotides: TGCGCCAGCAGCCATCGGGGGGGCGATGAGCAGTTCTTC.

This clonotype was seen repeatedly, ten times or more. V and J are TRBV29-1 and TRBJ2-3, with unresolved D. Trimming removed 2 bases from V and 2 bases from J, with 14 bases in between. Germline V gene lookup returns CDR1 SQVTM and CDR2 ANQGSEA. CDR3 length: 15 residues. As DNA, the CDR3 is TGCAGCGTTGAAAGGGCAGCGACAAACACAGATACGCAGTATTTT. This codes for CSVERAATNTDTQYF.

The chain employs TRBV28 and TRBJ2-2, with TRBD2 matching 7 bases. Germline loops: CDR1 MDHEN, CDR2 SYDVKM. J gave up 7 bases and V 5 bases, and 7 bases lay outside the gene matches. This CDR3 is built from 14 residues. As DNA, the CDR3 is TGTGCCAGCAGTCCCGGACTAGATTACGGGGAGCTGTTTTTT. Protein: CASSPGLDYGELFF.

V usage is TRBV9 and J usage is TRBJ2-1; D is uncertain. Germline CDR1 is SGDLS and CDR2 is YYNGEE. V lost 4 bases and J lost 7, with 9 bases in between. This CDR3 is 12 amino acids long. The CDR3 nucleotides read TGTGCCAGCAGCATTTACCCGAATGAGCAGTTCTTC. Its translation is CASSIYPNEQFF.

This clonotype was counted a few times. The chain recombines TRBV3-1 with TRBJ2-5; D remains unclear. Germline V gene lookup returns CDR1 LGHDT and CDR2 YNNKEL (reference sequence). CDR3 size: 12 residues. With 4 bases removed from V and 2 bases from J, the gap between germline ends came to 5 bases. The CDR3 bases are TGTGCCAGCAGCCGCCAACAAGAGACCCAGTACTTC. Translation: CASSRQQETQYF.